This record concerns one T cell receptor (beta chain) sequence. The CDR3 is 13 residues long. Germline V gene data show CDR1 as LNHNV and CDR2 as YYDKDF (reference sequence). The ends were cut back, 4 bases at V and 11 bases at J, with 12 bases in the middle. PCR was performed using 60 Vbeta and 13 Jbeta primers. Method: immunoSEQ multiplex PCR; TCRdb's copy keeps in-frame clones and lacks some. The table records 220,000 or so clones, around 83% of them present only once. The sample is drawn from a study of cytomegalovirus exposure and HLA in healthy donors. Background on the study: Unique TCR beta sequences numbering about 100 million came from 190 million or so T cells in an earlier analysis.

Source material: PBMCs. The rearrangement joins TRBV15 to TRBJ1-6, with TRBD1 as a possible D gene (5 bases). This clonotype was obtained from a woman in her thirties or forties in good health and CMV-seronegative. For the CDR3, the DNA is TGTGCCACCAGCACAGGGTTTTCAACACCCCTCCACTTT. Its translation is CATSTGFSTPLHF.